The present TCR beta chain was sequenced within a study of blood T cell repertoires in COVID-19. Study in general: Collection of acute and convalescent COVID-19 samples took place in the United States, Italy and Spain. T cells, B-cell-depleted T cells, or PBMCs provided the cDNA or gDNA that served as material.

Original data processing: Amplification from reference gene primers served as the basis for estimated nucleated cell counts. The assay was immunoSEQ multiplex PCR, and TCRdb's table has in-frame clones only and misses some. The V and J calls and clone size were taken over from that table, and D and trimming were inferred from the DNA. Of 95,000 to 150,000 clones listed, 70% to 85% are singletons. There are 13 residues in the CDR3. Germline V gene lookup returns CDR1 SEHNR and CDR2 FQNEAQ (reference sequence). V was cut by 1 base and J by 4 bases, with 5 bases left in between. Source material: peripheral blood. V is TRBV7-9 and J is TRBJ1-3; D gene ambiguous. The receptor was isolated from a woman between 65 and 79 years old with acute or convalescent COVID-19. The CDR3 sequence is CASSLGQGNTIYF. In DNA, the CDR3 is TGTGCCAGCAGCTTAGGACAAGGAAACACCATATATTTT.